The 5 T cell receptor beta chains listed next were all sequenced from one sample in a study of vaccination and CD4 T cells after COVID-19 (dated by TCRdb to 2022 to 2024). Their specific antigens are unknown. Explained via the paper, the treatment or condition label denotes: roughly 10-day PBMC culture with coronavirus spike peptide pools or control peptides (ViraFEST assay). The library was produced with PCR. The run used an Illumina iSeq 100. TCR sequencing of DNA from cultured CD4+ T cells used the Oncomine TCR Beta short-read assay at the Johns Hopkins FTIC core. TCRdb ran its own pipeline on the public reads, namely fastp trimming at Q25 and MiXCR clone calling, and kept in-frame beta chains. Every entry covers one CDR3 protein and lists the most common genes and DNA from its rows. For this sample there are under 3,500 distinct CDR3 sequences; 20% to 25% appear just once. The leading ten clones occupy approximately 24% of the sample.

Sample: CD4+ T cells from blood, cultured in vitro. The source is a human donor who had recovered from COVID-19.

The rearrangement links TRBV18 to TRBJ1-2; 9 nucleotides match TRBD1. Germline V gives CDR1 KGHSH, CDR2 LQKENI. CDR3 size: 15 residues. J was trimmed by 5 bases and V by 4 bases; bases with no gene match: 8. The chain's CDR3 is CASSRRTGDRYGYTF. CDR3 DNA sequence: TGTGCCAGCTCACGACGGACAGGGGATCGGTATGGCTACACCTTC.

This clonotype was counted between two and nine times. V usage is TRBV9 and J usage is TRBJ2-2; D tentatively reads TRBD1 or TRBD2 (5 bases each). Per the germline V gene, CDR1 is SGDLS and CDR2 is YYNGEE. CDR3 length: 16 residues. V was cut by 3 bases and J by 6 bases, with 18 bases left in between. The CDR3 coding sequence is TGTGCCAGCAGCGCGGGGACCCGGACCCGCTCCGGGGAGCTGTTTTTT. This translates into CASSAGTRTRSGELFF.

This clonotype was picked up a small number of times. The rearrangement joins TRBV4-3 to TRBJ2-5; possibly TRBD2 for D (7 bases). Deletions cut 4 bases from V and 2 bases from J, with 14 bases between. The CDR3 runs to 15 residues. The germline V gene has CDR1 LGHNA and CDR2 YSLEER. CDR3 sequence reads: CASSRVQGGQETQYF. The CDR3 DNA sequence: TGCGCCAGCAGCCGAGTACAGGGAGGGCAAGAGACCCAGTACTTC.

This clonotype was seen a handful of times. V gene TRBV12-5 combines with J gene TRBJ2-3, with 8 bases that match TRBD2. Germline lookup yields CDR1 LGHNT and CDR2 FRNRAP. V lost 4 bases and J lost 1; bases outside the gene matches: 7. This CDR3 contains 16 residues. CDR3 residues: CASGSRAGGGTDTQYF. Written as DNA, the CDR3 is TGTGCTAGTGGTTCCCGGGCGGGAGGTGGCACAGATACGCAGTATTTT.

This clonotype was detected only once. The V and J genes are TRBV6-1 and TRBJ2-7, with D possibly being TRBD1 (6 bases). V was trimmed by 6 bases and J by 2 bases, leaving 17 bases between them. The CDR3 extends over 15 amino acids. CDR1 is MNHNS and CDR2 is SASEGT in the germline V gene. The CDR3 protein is CASSLSRGNAYEQYF. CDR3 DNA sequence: TGTGCCAGCAGCCTCAGCAGGGGTAATGCCTACGAGCAGTACTTC.